The sequence of this T cell receptor beta chain was determined in a study of blood T cell repertoires in COVID-19. Per the original methods: Nucleated cell number was recorded as an estimate derived from reference gene primer amplification. Using immunoSEQ multiplex PCR, the repertoire was profiled, and TCRdb retains in-frame clones only, with some absent. The DNA was the basis for D and trimming; V, J and clone size are from that table. The sample contains around 65,000 clones, roughly 80% of which appear only once. The CDR3 totals 13 residues. Per the germline V gene, CDR1 is MDHEN and CDR2 is SYDVKM. Trimming shortened V by 7 bases and J by 7 bases, and 11 bases separated the two germline ends.

The sequence derives from a human donor in a cohort sampled during active COVID-19. Sample: peripheral blood. V usage is TRBV28 and J usage is TRBJ1-6, with D maybe TRBD1 (5 bases). The CDR3 DNA is TGTGCCAGCACCAGGGTACGGAATTCACCCCTCCACTTT. As protein: CASTRVRNSPLHF.